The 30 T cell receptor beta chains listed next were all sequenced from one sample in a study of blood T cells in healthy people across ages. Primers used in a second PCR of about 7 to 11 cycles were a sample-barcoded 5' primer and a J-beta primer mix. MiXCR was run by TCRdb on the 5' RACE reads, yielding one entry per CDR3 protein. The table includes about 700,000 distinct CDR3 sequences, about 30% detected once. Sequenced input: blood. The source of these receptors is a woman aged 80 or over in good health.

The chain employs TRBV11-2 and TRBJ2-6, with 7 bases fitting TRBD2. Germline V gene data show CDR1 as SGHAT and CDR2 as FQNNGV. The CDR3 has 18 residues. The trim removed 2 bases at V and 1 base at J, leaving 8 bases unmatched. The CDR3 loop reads CASSLLSGLVSGANVLTF. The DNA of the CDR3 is TGTGCCAGCAGCTTACTCTCCGGACTAGTGTCTGGGGCCAACGTCCTGACTTTC.

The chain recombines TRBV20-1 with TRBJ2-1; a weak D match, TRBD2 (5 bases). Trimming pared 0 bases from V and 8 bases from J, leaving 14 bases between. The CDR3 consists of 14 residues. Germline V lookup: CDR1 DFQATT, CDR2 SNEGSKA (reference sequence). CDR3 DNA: TGCAGTGCTAGAGACGAGCTAGCTGTGGATGAGCAGTTCTTC. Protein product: CSARDELAVDEQFF.

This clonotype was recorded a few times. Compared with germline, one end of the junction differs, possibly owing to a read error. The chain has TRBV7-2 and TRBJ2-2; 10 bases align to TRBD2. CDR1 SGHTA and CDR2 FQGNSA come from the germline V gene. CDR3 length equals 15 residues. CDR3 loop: CASSGERGGPGERFF. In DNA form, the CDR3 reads TGTGCCAGCAGCGGAGAGCGGGGGGGCCCCGGGGAGCGGTTTTTT.

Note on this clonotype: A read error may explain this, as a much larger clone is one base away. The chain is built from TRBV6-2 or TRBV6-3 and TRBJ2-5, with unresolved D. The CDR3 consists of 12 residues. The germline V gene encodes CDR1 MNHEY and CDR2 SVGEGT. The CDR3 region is CASSYSEQTRYF. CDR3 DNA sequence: TGTGCCAGCAGTTACTCGGAGCAGACCCGGTACTTC.

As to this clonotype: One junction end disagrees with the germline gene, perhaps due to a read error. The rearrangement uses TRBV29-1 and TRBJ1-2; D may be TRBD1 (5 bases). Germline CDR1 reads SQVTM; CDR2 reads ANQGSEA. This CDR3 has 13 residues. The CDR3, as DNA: TGCGGCGTTGCCACAGGCCTTAACTATGGCTACACCTTC. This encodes CGVATGLNYGYTF.

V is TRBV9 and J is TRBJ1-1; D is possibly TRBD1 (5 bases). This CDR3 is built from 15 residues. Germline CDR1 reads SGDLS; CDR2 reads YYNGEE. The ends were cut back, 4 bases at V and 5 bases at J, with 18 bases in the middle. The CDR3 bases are TGTGCCAGCAGCCCCCGGGACGCTGGGACGACTGAAGCTTTCTTT. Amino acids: CASSPRDAGTTEAFF.

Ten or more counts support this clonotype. In DNA, the CDR3 is TGTGCCAGCAGCTTAGGAACAGGGTACAACGAGCAGTACTTC. This codes for CASSLGTGYNEQYF. This chain links TRBV11-2 with TRBJ2-7, with D maybe TRBD1 (6 bases). V was clipped by 1 base and J by 5 bases, with 12 bases between them. Germline V gene data show CDR1 as SGHAT and CDR2 as FQNNGV. The CDR3 is 14 amino acids. The full variable domain, rest sourced from reference TRBV11-2 and TRBJ2-7, is EAGVAQSPRYKIIEKRQSVAFWCNPISGHATLYWYQQILGQGPKLLIQFQNNGVVDDSQLPKDRFSAERLKGVDSTLKIQPAKLEDSAVYLCASSLGTGYNEQYFGPGTRLTVT.

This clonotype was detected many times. The CDR3 is CASSLAGPKIPYEQYF. The CDR3 coding sequence is TGTGCCAGCAGCTTAGCGGGACCGAAGATCCCCTACGAGCAGTACTTC. The chain has TRBV7-8 and TRBJ2-7; D may match TRBD1 or TRBD2 (5 bases each). V shed 0 bases and J shed 2 bases, with 14 bases lying between them. CDR1 and CDR2 from the germline V gene are SGHVS and FQNEAQ. There are 16 residues in the CDR3.

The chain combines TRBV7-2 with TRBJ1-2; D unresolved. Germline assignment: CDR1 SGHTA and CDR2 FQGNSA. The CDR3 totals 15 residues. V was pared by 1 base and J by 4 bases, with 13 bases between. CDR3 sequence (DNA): TGTGCCAGCAGCTTAGTGGTGGAGGGAGGCTATGGCTACACCTTC. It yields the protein CASSLVVEGGYGYTF. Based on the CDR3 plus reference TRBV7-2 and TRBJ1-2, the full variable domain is GAGVSQSPSNKVTEKGKDVELRCDPISGHTALYWYRQSLGQGLEFLIYFQGNSAPDKSGLPSDRFSAERTGGSVSTLTIQRTQQEDSAVYLCASSLVVEGGYGYTFGSGTRLTVV.

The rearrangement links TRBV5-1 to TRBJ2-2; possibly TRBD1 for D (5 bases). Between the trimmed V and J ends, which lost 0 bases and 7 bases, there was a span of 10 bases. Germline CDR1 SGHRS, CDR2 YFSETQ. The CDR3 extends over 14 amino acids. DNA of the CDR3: TGCGCCAGCAGCTTGGGGGGCGTCAACGGGGAGCTGTTTTTT. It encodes CASSLGGVNGELFF.

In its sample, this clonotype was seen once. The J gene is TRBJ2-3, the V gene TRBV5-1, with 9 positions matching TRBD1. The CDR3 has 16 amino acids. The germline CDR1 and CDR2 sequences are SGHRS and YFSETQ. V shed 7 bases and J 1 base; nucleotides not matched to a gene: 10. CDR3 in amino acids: CASGPTGQGGTDTQYF. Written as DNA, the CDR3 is TGCGCCAGCGGCCCAACGGGACAGGGAGGCACAGATACGCAGTATTTT.

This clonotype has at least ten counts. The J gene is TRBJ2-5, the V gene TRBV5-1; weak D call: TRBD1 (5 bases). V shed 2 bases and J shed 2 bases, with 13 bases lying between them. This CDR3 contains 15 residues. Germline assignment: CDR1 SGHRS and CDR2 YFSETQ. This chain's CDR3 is CASSLVGAPQETQYF. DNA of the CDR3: TGCGCCAGCAGCTTAGTTGGGGCACCACAAGAGACCCAGTACTTC.

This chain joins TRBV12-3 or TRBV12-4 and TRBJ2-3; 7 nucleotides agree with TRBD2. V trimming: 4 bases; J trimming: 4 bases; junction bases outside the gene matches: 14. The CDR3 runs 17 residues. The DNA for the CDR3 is TGTGCCAGCAGTTCCCCCGGGCTAGCGGTTAGCGCAGATACGCAGTATTTT. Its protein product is CASSSPGLAVSADTQYF.

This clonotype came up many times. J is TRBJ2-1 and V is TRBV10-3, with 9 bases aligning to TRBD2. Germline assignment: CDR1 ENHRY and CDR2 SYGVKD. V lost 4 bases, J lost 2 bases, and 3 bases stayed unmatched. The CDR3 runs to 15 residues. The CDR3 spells CAISAAGGAYNEQFF. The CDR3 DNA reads TGTGCCATCAGTGCCGCGGGGGGGGCCTACAATGAGCAGTTCTTC.

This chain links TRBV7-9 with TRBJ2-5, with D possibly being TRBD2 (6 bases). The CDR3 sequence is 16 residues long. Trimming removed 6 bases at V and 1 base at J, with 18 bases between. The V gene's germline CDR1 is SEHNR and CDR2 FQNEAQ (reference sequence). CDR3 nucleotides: TGTGCCAGCAGTCAAGGGGCGGGGAACACCCAAGAGACCCAGTACTTC. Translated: CASSQGAGNTQETQYF.

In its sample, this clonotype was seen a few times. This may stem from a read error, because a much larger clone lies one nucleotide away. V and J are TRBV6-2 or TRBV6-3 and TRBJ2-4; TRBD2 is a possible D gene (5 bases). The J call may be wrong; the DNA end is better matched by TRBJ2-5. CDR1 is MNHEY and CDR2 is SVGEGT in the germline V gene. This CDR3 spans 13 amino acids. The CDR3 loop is CVSRTTKGETQYF. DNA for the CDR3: TGTGTCAGCAGGACGACTAAAGGGGAGACCCAGTACTTC.

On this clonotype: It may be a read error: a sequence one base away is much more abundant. The CDR3, as DNA: TGCAGTGCTCCTCCCGGACAGGGGACCGACAATGGCTACACCTTC. Amino acid sequence: CSAPPGQGTDNGYTF. This rearrangement joins TRBV20-1 to TRBJ1-2, with TRBD1 matching over 9 bases. The CDR3 covers 15 residues. CDR1 and CDR2 (germline): DFQATT, SNEGSKA (reference sequence). J lost 6 bases, V lost 5 bases, and 13 bases had no gene match.

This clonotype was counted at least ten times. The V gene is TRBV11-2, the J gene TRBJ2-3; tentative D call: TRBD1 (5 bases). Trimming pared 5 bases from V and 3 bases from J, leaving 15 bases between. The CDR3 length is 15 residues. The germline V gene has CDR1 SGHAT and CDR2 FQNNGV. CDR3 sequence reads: CASSLRSRVTDTQYF. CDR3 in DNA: TGTGCCAGCAGCCTGCGGTCCAGGGTAACAGATACGCAGTATTTT.

The CDR3 coding sequence is TGTGCCAGCAGCCTGACTGTTCTAGCAGGACAGGGGGCGCCGGACGAGCAGTACTTC. Its translation is CASSLTVLAGQGAPDEQYF. The V call is TRBV28, the J call TRBJ2-7, with TRBD1 matching over 11 bases. The germline gives CDR1 MDHEN, CDR2 SYDVKM. The CDR3 has 19 amino acids. The V and J ends lost 6 bases and 5 bases, in that order; junction bases with no gene match: 21.

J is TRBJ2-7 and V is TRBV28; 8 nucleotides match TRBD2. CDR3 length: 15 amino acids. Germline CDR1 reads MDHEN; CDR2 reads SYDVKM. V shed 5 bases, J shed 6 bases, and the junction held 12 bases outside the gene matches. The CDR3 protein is CASSPSLAGWGEQYF. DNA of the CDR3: TGTGCCAGCAGTCCCTCGCTAGCGGGCTGGGGCGAGCAGTACTTC.

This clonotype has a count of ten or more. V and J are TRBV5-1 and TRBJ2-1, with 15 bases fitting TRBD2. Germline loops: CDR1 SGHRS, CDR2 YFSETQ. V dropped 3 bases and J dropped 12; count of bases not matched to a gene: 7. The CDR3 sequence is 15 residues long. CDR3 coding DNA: TGCGCCAGCAGCTATCGGACTAGCGGGGGGGCGCGGCAGTTCTTC. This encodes CASSYRTSGGARQFF.

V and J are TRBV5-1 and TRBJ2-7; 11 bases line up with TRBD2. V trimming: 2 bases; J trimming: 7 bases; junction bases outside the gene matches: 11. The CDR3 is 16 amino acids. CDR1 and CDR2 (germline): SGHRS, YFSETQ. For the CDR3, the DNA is TGCGCCAGCAGCTTTACTAGCGGGGGATCCCACAATGAGCAGTACTTC. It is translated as CASSFTSGGSHNEQYF.

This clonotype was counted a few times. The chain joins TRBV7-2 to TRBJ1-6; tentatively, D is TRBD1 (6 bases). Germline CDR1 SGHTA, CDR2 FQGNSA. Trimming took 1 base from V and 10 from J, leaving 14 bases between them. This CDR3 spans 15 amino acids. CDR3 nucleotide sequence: TGTGCCAGCAGCTTAGAACAGGGAGTTTGGTCACCCCTCCACTTT. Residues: CASSLEQGVWSPLHF.

For the CDR3, the DNA is TGTGCCAGCACGAGAACGGATCTCTCTGGAAACACCATATATTTT. Translating it yields CASTRTDLSGNTIYF. The V gene is TRBV6-2 or TRBV6-3, the J gene TRBJ1-3; D is ambiguous. CDR3 size: 15 residues. The V end was cut by 7 bases, the J end by 0 bases, with 13 bases between. Germline CDR1 is MNHEY and CDR2 is SVGEGT.

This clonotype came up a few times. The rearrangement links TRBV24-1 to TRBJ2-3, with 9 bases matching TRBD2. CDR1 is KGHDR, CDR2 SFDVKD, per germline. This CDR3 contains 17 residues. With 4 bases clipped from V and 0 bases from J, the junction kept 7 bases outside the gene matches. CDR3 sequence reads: CATSDSGLAASTDTQYF. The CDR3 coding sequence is TGTGCCACCAGTGACTCGGGACTAGCAGCTAGCACAGATACGCAGTATTTT.

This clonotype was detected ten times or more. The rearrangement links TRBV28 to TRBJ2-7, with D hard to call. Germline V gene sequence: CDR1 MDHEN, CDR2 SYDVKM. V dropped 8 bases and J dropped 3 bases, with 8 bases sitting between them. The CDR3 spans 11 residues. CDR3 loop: CASLGIYEQYF. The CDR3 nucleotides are TGTGCCAGCCTGGGCATCTACGAGCAGTACTTC.

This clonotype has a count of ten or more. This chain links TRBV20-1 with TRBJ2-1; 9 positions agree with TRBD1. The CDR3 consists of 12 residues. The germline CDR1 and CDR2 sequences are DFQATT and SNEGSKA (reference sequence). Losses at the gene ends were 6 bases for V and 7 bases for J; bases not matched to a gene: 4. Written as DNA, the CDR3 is TGCAGTGCAGGACAGGGGCAAAATGAGCAGTTCTTC. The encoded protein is CSAGQGQNEQFF.

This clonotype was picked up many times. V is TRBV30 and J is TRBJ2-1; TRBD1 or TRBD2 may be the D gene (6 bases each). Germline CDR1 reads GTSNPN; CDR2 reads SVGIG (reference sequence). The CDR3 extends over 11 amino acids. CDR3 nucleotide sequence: TGTGCGAGGAGGGGGGCCAATGAGCAGTTCTTC. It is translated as CARRGANEQFF.

The CDR3 reads CATSRPPGGPSYF. CDR3 coding DNA: TGTGCCACCAGCAGACCCCCCGGCGGGCCGAGCTACTTC. The chain carries TRBV15 and TRBJ2-4; D may be TRBD2 (5 bases). Trimming took off 2 bases at V and 16 bases at J, with 18 bases between the two ends. Germline V lookup: CDR1 LNHNV, CDR2 YYDKDF (reference sequence). This CDR3 spans 13 amino acids.

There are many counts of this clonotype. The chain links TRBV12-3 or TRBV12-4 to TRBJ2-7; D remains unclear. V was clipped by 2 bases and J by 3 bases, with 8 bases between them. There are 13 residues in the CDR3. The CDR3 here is CASSLSGFYEQYF. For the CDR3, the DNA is TGTGCCAGCAGTTTATCTGGGTTCTACGAGCAGTACTTC.